Given below is one T cell receptor beta chain in context. Its specificity is not known. One entry per CDR3 protein results from TCRdb running MiXCR on the reads. Of some 220,000 distinct CDR3 sequences in the sample, 10% to 15% were seen once. Trimming removed 8 bases from V and 6 bases from J, with 23 bases in between. Germline CDR1 and CDR2: SNHLY and FYNNEI. The CDR3 totals 15 residues. This record comes from a study of T cell repertoires in cytomegalovirus infection. General study findings and limits: The ex vivo response showed dominance by HLA-C-restricted CMV-specific TCR beta clonotypes. There were carriers of CMV plus the relevant HLA, and cumulative public TCR beta family frequency identified them.

The clonotype was recovered from a human donor in good health (CMV status not recorded). Some clones in this sample may be carry-over from other donors' samples. The sequenced material came from PBMCs. The rearrangement uses TRBV2 and TRBJ2-7; D is unresolved. CDR3 nucleotide sequence: TGTGCCAGCGTCAAAGAGGCGGTCCCCGTTTCCGAGCAGTACTTC. Its translation is CASVKEAVPVSEQYF.